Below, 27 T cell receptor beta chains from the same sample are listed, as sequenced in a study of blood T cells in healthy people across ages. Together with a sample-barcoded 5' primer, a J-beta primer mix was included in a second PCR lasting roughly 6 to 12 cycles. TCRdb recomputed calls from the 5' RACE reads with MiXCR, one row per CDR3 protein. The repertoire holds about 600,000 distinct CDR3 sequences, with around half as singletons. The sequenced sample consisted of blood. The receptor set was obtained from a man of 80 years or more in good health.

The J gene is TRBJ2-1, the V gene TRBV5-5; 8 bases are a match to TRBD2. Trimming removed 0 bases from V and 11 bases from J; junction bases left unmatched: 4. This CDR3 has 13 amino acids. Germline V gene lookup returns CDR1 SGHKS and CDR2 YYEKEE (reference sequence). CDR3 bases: TGTGCCAGCAGCTTGGCCGGGGGGGCGCAGCAGTTCTTC. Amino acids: CASSLAGGAQQFF.

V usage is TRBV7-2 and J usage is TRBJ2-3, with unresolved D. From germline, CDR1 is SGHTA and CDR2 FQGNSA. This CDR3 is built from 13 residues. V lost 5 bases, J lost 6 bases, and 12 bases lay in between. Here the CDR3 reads CASSRNTGDTQYF. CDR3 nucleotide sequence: TGTGCCAGCAGCCGGAACACTGGTGATACGCAGTATTTT.

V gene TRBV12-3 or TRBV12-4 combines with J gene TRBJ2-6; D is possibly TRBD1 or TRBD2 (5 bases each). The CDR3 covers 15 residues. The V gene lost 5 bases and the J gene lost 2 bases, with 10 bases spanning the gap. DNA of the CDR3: TGTGCCAGCAGTCAGAGGGGTGCTGGGGCCAACGTCCTGACTTTC. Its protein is CASSQRGAGANVLTF.

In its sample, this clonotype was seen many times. The CDR3 protein is CASSYSRRVDTQYF. CDR3 coding DNA: TGTGCCAGCAGTTACTCCAGGAGGGTAGATACGCAGTATTTT. This sequence joins TRBV6-5 and TRBJ2-3, with D possibly being TRBD2 (6 bases). CDR1 is MNHEY, CDR2 SVGAGI, per germline. The CDR3 runs 14 residues. V was cut by 0 bases and J by 5 bases, with 9 bases left in between.

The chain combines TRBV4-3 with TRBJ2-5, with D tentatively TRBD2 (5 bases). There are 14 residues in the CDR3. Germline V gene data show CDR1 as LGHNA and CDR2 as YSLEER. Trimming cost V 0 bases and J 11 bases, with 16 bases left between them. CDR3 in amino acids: CASSQDGGDNEQYF. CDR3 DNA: TGCGCCAGCAGCCAAGACGGAGGTGACAATGAGCAGTACTTC.

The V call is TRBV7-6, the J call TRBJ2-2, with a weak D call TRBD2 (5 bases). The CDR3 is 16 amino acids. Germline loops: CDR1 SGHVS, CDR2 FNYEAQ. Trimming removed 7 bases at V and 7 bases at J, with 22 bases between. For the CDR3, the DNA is TGTGCCAGCACCCTGGGGAGACCCGGAGCGGTCGGGGAGCTGTTTTTT. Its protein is CASTLGRPGAVGELFF.

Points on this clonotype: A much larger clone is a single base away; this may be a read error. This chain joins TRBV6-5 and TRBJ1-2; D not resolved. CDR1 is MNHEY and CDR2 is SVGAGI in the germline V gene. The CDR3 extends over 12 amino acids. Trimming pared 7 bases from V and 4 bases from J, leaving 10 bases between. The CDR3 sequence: CASKATFYGYTF. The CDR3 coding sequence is TGTGCCAGCAAGGCGACCTTCTATGGCTACACCTTC.

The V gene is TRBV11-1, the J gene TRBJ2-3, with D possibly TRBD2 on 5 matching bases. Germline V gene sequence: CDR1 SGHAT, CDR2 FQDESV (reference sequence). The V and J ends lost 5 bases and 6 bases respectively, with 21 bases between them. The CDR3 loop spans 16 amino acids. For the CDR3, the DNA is TGTGCCAGCAGCCCGCGGACTGTTCCCCCTCGGGATACGCAGTATTTT. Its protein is CASSPRTVPPRDTQYF.

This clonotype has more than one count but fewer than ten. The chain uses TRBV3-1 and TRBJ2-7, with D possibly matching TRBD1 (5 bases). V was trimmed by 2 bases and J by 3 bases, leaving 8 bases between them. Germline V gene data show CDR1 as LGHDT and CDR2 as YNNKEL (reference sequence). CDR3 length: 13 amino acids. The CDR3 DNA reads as TGTGCCAGCAGCCAACTGCAGGGCTACGAGCAGTACTTC. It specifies CASSQLQGYEQYF.

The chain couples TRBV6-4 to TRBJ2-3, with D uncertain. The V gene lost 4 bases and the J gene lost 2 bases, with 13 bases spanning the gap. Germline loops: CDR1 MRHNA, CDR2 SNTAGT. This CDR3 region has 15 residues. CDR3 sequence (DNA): TGTGCCAGCAGTGGAAAGCCTAAAACCACAGATACGCAGTATTTT. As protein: CASSGKPKTTDTQYF.

The CDR3 nucleotides read TGCAGCGGCACTAGGGGGGACGAGCAGTACTTC. Translation: CSGTRGDEQYF. The chain joins TRBV29-1 to TRBJ2-4, with D perhaps TRBD1 or TRBD2 (6 bases each). Near its end, the DNA agrees better with TRBJ2-7, so the J call may be wrong. This CDR3 has 11 amino acids. The germline CDR1 and CDR2 sequences are SQVTM and ANQGSEA.

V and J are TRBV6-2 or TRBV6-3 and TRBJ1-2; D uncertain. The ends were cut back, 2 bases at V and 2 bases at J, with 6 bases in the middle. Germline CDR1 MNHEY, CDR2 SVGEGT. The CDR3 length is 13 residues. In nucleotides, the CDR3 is TGTGCCAGCAGTTACAACAACAACTATGGCTACACCTTC. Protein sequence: CASSYNNNYGYTF.

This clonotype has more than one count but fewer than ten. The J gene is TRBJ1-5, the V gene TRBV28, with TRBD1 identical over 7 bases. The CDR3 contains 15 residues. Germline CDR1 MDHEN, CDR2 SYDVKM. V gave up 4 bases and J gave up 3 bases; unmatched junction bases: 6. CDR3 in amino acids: CASSWSGQINQPQHF. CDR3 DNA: TGTGCCAGCAGTTGGTCGGGACAGATCAATCAGCCCCAGCATTTT. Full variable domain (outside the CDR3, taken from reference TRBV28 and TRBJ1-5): DVKVTQSSRYLVKRTGEKVFLECVQDMDHENMFWYRQDPGLGLRLIYFSYDVKMKEKGDIPEGYSVSREKKERFSLILESASTNQTSMYLCASSWSGQINQPQHFGDGTRLSIL.

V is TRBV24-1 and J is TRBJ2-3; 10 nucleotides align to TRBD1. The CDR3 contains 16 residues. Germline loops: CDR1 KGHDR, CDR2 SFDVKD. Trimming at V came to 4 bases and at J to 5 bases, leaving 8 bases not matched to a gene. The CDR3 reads CATSDLGTGERDTQYF. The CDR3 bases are TGTGCCACCAGTGACCTTGGGACAGGGGAGAGAGATACGCAGTATTTT.

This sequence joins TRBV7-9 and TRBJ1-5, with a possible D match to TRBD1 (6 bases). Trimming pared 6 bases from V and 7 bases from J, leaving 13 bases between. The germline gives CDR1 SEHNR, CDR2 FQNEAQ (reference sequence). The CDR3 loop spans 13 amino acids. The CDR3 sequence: CASSYRVEQPQHF. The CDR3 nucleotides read TGTGCCAGCAGTTACAGGGTCGAACAGCCCCAGCATTTT.

Written as DNA, the CDR3 is TGCGCCAGCAGCCATGGCAGGGGGCGCGTGGTGAGCGACGAGCAGTACTTC. Amino acids: CASSHGRGRVVSDEQYF. The chain is built from TRBV4-1 and TRBJ2-5; TRBD1 aligns across 8 bases. The better agreement between TRBJ2-7 and the DNA end casts doubt on the J call. This CDR3 region has 17 residues. Germline CDR1 is MGHRA and CDR2 is YSYEKL.

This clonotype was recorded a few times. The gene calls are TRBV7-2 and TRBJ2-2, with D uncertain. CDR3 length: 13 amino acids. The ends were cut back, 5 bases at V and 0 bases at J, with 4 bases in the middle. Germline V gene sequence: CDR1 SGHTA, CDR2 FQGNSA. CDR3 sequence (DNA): TGTGCCAGCAGCCAGGCGAACACCGGGGAGCTGTTTTTT. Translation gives CASSQANTGELFF.

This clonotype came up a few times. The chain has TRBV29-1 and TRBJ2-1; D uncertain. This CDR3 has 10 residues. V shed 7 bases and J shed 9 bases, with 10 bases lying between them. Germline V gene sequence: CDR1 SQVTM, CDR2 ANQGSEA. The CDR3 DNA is TGCAGCGCCTCTTGGGGTGAGCAGTTCTTC. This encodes CSASWGEQFF.

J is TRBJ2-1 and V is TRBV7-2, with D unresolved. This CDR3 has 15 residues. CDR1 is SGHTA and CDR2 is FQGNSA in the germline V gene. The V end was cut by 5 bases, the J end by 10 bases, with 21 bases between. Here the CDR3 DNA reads TGTGCCAGCAGCCCCCGGACCAGACCATCTCAGGAGCAGTTCTTC. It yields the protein CASSPRTRPSQEQFF.

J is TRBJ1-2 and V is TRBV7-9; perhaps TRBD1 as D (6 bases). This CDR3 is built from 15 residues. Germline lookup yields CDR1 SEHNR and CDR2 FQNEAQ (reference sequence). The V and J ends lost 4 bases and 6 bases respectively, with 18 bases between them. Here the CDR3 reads CASSSRGPNRDGYTF. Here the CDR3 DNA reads TGTGCCAGCAGCTCCAGGGGTCCCAACAGAGATGGCTACACCTTC.

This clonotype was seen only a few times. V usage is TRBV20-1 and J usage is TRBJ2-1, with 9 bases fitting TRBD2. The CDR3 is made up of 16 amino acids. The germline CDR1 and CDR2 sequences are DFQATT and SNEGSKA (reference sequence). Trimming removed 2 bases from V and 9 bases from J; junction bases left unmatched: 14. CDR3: CSARMVEREALGEQFF. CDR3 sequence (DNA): TGCAGTGCTAGAATGGTGGAGCGGGAGGCCTTGGGTGAGCAGTTCTTC.

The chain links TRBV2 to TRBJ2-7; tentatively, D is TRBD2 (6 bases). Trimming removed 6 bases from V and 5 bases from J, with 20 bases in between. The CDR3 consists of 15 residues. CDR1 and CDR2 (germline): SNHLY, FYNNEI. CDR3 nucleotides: TGTGCCAGCAGCCCAGCGGGTGGGCTTAGGAACGAGCAGTACTTC. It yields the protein CASSPAGGLRNEQYF.

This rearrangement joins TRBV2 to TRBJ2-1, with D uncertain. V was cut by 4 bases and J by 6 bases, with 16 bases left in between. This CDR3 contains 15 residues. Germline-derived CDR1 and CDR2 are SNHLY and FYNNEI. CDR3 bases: TGTGCCAGCAGTGTGGCCAGCCGAGCCCTCAATGAGCAGTTCTTC. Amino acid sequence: CASSVASRALNEQFF.

CDR3 sequence (DNA): TGCGCCAGCAGCCAAGAGTATGGGCTCGAGCAGTACTTC. It codes for CASSQEYGLEQYF. The chain carries TRBV4-1 and TRBJ2-5; no clear D. The J call could be wrong; TRBJ2-7 is a better fit for the DNA end. The length of the CDR3 is 13 residues. Germline V gene lookup returns CDR1 MGHRA and CDR2 YSYEKL.

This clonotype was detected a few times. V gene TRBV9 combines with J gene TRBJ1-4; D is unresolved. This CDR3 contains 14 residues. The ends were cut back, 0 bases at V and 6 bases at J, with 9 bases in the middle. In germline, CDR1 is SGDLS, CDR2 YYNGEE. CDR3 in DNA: TGTGCCAGCAGCGTAGCTGAGTGGGATGAAAAACTGTTTTTT. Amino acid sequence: CASSVAEWDEKLFF.

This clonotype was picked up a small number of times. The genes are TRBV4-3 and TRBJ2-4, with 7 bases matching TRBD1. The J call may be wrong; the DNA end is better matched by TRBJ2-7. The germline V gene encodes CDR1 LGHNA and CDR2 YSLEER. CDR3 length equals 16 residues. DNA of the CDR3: TGCGCCAGCAGCCAAGCTGCAGGGGGATACGTGGACGAGCAGTACTTC. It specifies CASSQAAGGYVDEQYF.

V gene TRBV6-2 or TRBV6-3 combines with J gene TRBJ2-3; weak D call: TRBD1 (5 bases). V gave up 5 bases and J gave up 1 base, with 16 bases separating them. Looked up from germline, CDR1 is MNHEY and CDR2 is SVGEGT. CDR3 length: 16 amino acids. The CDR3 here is CASSGFTGRGTDTQYF. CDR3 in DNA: TGTGCCAGCAGTGGATTCACAGGCAGAGGCACAGATACGCAGTATTTT.